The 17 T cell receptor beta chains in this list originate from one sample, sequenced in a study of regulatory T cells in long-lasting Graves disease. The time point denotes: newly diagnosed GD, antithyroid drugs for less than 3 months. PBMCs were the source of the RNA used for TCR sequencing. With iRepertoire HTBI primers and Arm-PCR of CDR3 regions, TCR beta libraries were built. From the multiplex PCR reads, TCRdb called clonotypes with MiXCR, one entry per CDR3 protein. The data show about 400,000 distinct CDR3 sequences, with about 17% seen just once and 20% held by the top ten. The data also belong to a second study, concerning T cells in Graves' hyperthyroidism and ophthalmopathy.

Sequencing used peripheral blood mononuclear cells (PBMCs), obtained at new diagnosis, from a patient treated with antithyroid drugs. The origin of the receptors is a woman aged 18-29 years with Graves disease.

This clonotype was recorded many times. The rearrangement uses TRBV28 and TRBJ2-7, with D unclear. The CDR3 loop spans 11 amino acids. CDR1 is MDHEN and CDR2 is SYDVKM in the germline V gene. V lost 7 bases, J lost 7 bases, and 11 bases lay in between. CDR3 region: CASTSRGEQYF. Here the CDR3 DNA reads TGTGCCAGCACATCCCGCGGAGAGCAGTACTTC.

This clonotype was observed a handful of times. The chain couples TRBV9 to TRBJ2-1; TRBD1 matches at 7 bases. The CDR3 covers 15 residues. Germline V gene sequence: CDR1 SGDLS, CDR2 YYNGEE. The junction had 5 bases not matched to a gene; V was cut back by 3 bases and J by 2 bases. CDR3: CASSEGASTYNEQFF. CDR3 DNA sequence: TGTGCCAGCAGCGAGGGGGCGAGCACCTACAATGAGCAGTTCTTC.

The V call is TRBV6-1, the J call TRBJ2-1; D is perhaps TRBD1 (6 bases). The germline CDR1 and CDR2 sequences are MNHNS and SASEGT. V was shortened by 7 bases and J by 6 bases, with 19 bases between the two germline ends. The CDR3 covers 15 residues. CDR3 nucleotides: TGTGCCAGCACCCAGGGTGGAAACAGGGCCAATGAGCAGTTCTTC. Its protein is CASTQGGNRANEQFF.

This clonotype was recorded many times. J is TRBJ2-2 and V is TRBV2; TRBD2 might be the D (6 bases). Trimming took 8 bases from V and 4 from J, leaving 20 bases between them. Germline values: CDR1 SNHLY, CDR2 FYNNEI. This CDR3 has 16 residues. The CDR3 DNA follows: TGTGCCAGCGATTCAATGACTAGGGGCTTCACCGGGGAGCTGTTTTTT. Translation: CASDSMTRGFTGELFF.

This CDR3 reads CASGTDRGNSNQPQHF. The DNA for the CDR3 is TGTGCCAGCGGGACAGACAGGGGGAATAGCAATCAGCCCCAGCATTTT. This chain links TRBV2 with TRBJ1-5; 9 bases agree with TRBD1. In germline, CDR1 is SNHLY, CDR2 FYNNEI. The CDR3 is made up of 16 amino acids. V gave up 8 bases and J gave up 0 bases; unmatched junction bases: 8.

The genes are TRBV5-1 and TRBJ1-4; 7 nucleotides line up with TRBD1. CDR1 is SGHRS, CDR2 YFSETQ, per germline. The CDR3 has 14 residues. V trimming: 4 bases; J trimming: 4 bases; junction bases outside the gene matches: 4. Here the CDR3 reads CASSAGTDNEKLFF. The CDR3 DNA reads TGCGCCAGCAGCGCCGGGACAGATAATGAAAAACTGTTTTTT.

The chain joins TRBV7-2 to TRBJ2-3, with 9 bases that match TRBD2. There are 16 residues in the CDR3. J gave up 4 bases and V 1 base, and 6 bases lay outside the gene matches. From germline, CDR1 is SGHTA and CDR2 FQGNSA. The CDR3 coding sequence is TGTGCCAGCAGCTTAGTTAGCGGGAGTGGGGCAGATACGCAGTATTTT. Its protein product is CASSLVSGSGADTQYF.

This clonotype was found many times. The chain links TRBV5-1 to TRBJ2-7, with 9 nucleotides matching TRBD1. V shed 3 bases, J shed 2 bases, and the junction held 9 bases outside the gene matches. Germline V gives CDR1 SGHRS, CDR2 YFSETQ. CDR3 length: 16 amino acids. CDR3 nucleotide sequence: TGCGCCAGCAGCTCGGACAACAGGGGGCATCCCTACGAGCAGTACTTC. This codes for CASSSDNRGHPYEQYF.

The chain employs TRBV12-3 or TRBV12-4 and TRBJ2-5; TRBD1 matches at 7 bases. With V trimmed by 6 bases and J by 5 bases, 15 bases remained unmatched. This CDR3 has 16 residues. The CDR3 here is CASSPGTEVIGETQYF. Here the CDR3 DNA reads TGTGCCAGCAGCCCCGGGACAGAGGTTATTGGCGAGACCCAGTACTTC.

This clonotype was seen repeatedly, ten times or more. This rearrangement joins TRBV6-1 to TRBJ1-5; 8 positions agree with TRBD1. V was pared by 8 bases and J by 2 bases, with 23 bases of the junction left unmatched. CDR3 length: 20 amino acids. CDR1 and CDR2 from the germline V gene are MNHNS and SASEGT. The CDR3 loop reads CASHEIFPGQGVGGNQPQHF. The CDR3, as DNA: TGTGCCAGCCATGAAATTTTCCCCGGACAGGGAGTTGGTGGCAATCAGCCCCAGCATTTT.

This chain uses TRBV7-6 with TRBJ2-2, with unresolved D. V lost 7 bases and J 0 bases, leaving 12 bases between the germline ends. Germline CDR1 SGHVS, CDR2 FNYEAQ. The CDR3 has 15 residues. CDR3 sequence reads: CASTRNNANTGELFF. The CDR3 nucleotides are TGTGCCAGCACGCGGAATAACGCGAACACCGGGGAGCTGTTTTTT.

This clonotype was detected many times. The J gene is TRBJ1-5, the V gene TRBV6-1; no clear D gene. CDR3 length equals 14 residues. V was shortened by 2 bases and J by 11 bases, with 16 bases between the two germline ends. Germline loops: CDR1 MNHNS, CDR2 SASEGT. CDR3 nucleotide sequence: TGTGCCAGCAGTGAAATTCCCGTTTGGGAAGCCCAGCATTTT. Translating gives CASSEIPVWEAQHF.

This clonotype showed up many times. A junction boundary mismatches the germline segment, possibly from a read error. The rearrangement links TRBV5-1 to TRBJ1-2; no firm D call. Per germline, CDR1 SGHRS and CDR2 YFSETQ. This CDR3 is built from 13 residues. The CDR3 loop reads CASSLGPSYGYTF. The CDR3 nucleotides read TGTGCCAGCAGCCTCGGACCGAGCTATGGCTACACCTTC.

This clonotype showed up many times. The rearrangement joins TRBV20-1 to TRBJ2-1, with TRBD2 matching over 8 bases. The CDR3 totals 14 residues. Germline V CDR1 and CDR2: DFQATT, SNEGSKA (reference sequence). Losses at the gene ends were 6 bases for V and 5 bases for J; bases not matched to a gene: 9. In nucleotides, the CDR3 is TGCAGTGCACCCCGGGAGGGCCAGGACAATGAGCAGTTCTTC. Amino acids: CSAPREGQDNEQFF.

As DNA, the CDR3 is TGTGCCAGCGTGGGGCGGGCCGGACCCCTCCACTTT. It is translated as CASVGRAGPLHF. This chain joins TRBV6-2 or TRBV6-3 and TRBJ1-6, with a possible D match to TRBD1 (5 bases). The germline CDR1 and CDR2 sequences are MNHEY and SVGEGT. V lost 8 bases and J 12 bases, leaving 14 bases between the germline ends. The CDR3 has 12 residues.

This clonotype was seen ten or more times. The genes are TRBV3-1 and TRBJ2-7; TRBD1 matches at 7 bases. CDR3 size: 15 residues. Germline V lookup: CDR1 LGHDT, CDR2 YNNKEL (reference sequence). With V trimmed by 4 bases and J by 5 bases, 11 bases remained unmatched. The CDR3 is CASSRGGAYLDEQYF. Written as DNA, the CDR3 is TGTGCCAGCAGCCGAGGGGGCGCCTACCTCGACGAGCAGTACTTC.

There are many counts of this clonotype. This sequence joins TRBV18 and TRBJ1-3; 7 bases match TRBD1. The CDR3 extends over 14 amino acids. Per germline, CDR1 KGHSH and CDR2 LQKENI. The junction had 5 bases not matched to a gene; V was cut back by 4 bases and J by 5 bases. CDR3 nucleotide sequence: TGTGCCAGCTCACTTGGACAGGTCCGAAACACCATATATTTT. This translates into CASSLGQVRNTIYF.